The subject of this entry is one T cell receptor beta chain. No antigen is known for it. This entry comes from a study of shared clonotypes between healthy human individuals. Genomic DNA of every subset was divided equally among multiple immunoSEQ plates. Sorted-subset replicate PCR reactions contained approximately 190 ng DNA, corresponding to some 28,000 T cell genomes. Generated by immunoSEQ multiplex PCR, the TCRdb table keeps only in-frame clones and is missing some. The sample shows millions of clones, 90% to 95% of them seen only once. General study findings and limits: The study's rarefaction showed incomplete sorted-subset sequencing despite large depth. Among non-shared clonotypes, generation probabilities were lower than among those shared by all four donors.

V dropped 5 bases and J dropped 1; count of bases not matched to a gene: 3. Germline CDR1 is SGHTA and CDR2 is FQGNSA. The CDR3 has 15 residues. The chain employs TRBV7-2 and TRBJ2-5; 11 positions match TRBD2. This receptor was identified in a man aged 18 to 29 in good health. Some clones in this sample may be carry-over from other donors' samples. Material for sequencing was naive CD4+ T cells from PBMCs. Subset in this sample: CD45RA+ positively selected. In DNA, the CDR3 is TGTGCCAGCAGCGGAGGGACTAGCGGCCAAGAGACCCAGTACTTC. Its translation: CASSGGTSGQETQYF.